One sample yielded the 31 T cell receptor beta chains listed below, sequenced in a study of T cells after yellow fever vaccination (dated by TCRdb to about 2019). The treatment or condition label, as the study defines it: live attenuated yellow fever vaccine strain. The library was produced with 5' RACE. Sequenced on an Illumina NovaSeq 6000. The public reads were reprocessed in TCRdb via fastp at Q25 and MiXCR, keeping in-frame beta chains. Each record represents a unique CDR3 protein, reported with the most common genes and DNA among its rows. In this sample the table shows hundreds of thousands of distinct CDR3 sequences, around 8.6% of which occur a single time. 3% to 3.5% of the sample is in the top ten clones. Material: CD4+ T cells sorted from PBMCs, obtained 5 days after the yellow fever booster vaccination. The receptors here all came from a man between 18 and 35 years old who received the YFV17D yellow fever vaccine.

This clonotype has at least ten counts. The chain carries TRBV7-9 and TRBJ1-2; D is unclear. The CDR3 loop spans 13 amino acids. The V end was cut by 7 bases, the J end by 8 bases, with 17 bases between. Germline V gene lookup returns CDR1 SEHNR and CDR2 FQNEAQ (reference sequence). CDR3 bases: TGTGCCAGCACTCTAGCGGGAGCTGAAGGCTACACCTTC. It is translated as CASTLAGAEGYTF.

The chain uses TRBV5-1 and TRBJ2-1; D tentatively reads TRBD1 or TRBD2 (5 bases each). CDR1 SGHRS and CDR2 YFSETQ come from the germline V gene. Trimming shortened V by 0 bases and J by 8 bases, and 12 bases separated the two germline ends. The CDR3 is made up of 14 amino acids. The chain's CDR3 is CASSLAPGGDEQFF. The CDR3 nucleotides read TGCGCCAGCAGCTTGGCACCTGGGGGAGATGAGCAGTTCTTC.

This clonotype has just a few counts. CDR3 in amino acids: CASSPLTGTANYGYTF. DNA for the CDR3: TGTGCCAGCAGCCCCCTAACCGGGACAGCTAACTATGGCTACACCTTC. The chain has TRBV3-1 and TRBJ1-2, with 7 positions matching TRBD1. The CDR3 is 16 amino acids. Germline loops: CDR1 LGHDT, CDR2 YNNKEL (reference sequence). Trimming at V came to 4 bases and at J to 0 bases, leaving 8 bases not matched to a gene.

This clonotype has a handful of counts. The chain is built from TRBV6-2 or TRBV6-3 and TRBJ2-7, with 7 bases identical to TRBD1. CDR1 is MNHEY, CDR2 SVGEGT, per germline. The CDR3 extends over 11 amino acids. The V segment lost 7 bases and the J segment 6 bases; nucleotides outside the gene matches: 3. CDR3 nucleotides: TGTGCCAGCACCCAGGGGGTCGAGCAGTACTTC. Amino acids: CASTQGVEQYF.

Concerning this clonotype itself: The junction differs from germline at one of its ends, possibly a read error. V usage is TRBV15 and J usage is TRBJ2-3; the D gene could be TRBD1 or TRBD2 (5 bases each). This CDR3 is built from 15 residues. Germline assignment: CDR1 LNHNV and CDR2 YYDKDF (reference sequence). In DNA, the CDR3 is TGTGCCACCAGCAGAGATGGGTTTGGGCCCCCAGGGACGGATTTT. Amino acids: CATSRDGFGPPGTDF. Full variable domain (outside the CDR3, taken from reference TRBV15 and TRBJ2-3): DAMVIQNPRYQVTQFGKPVTLSCSQTLNHNVMYWYQQKSSQAPKLLFHYYDKDFNNEADTPDNFQSRRPNTSFCFLDIRSPGLGDTAMYLCATSRDGFGPPGTDFGPGTRLTVL.

The V gene is TRBV6-5, the J gene TRBJ1-5; D gene unclear. The germline CDR1 and CDR2 sequences are MNHEY and SVGAGI. V lost 6 bases and J lost 7, with 13 bases in between. The CDR3 totals 13 residues. CDR3 region: CASRPAIGQPQHF. CDR3 sequence (DNA): TGTGCCAGCAGACCCGCAATAGGGCAGCCCCAGCATTTT.

This clonotype has at least ten counts. The chain carries TRBV5-6 and TRBJ1-6; no reliable D call. Germline V gene sequence: CDR1 SGHDT, CDR2 YYEEEE. The V and J ends lost 4 bases and 2 bases respectively, with 10 bases between them. There are 15 residues in the CDR3. Written as DNA, the CDR3 is TGTGCCAGCAGCCCGGACGGGACCTATAATTCACCCCTCCACTTT. The encoded protein is CASSPDGTYNSPLHF.

This clonotype has a count of ten or more. The J gene is TRBJ2-5, the V gene TRBV5-1; no clear D. This CDR3 contains 13 residues. Germline V gene sequence: CDR1 SGHRS, CDR2 YFSETQ. Trimming removed 1 base at V and 5 bases at J, with 9 bases between. The CDR3 loop reads CASSLKGFETQYF. The CDR3 nucleotides are TGCGCCAGCAGCTTGAAAGGGTTCGAGACCCAGTACTTC.

This sequence joins TRBV28 and TRBJ1-2, with TRBD1 identical over 7 bases. The V gene's germline CDR1 is MDHEN and CDR2 SYDVKM. The junction had 2 bases not matched to a gene; V was cut back by 2 bases and J by 2 bases. The CDR3 is 14 amino acids. The DNA for the CDR3 is TGTGCCAGCAGTTTAACAGGGGTGAACTATGGCTACACCTTC. Protein product: CASSLTGVNYGYTF.

This clonotype was counted only a few times. This sequence joins TRBV5-1 and TRBJ2-3; weak D call: TRBD2 (6 bases). CDR3 length: 15 amino acids. The V gene's germline CDR1 is SGHRS and CDR2 YFSETQ. V lost 5 bases and J 9 bases, leaving 22 bases between the germline ends. CDR3 sequence: CASSPRIERAGTQYF. CDR3 DNA: TGCGCCAGCAGTCCGCGGATTGAGCGGGCCGGGACGCAGTATTTT.

This clonotype showed up just a few times. The gene calls are TRBV5-6 and TRBJ1-4; no clear D gene. Germline V gene sequence: CDR1 SGHDT, CDR2 YYEEEE. Between the trimmed V and J ends, which lost 4 bases and 6 bases, there was a span of 16 bases. This CDR3 contains 15 residues. DNA of the CDR3: TGTGCCAGCAGCACACCGACGGGCGGGGATGAAAAACTGTTTTTT. The encoded protein is CASSTPTGGDEKLFF.

The V call is TRBV10-3, the J call TRBJ2-1; 10 nucleotides agree with TRBD1. The CDR3 is made up of 15 amino acids. Germline CDR1 reads ENHRY; CDR2 reads SYGVKD. Losses at the gene ends were 7 bases for V and 4 bases for J; bases not matched to a gene: 7. CDR3 region: CAITRGTGVYNEQFF. Here the CDR3 DNA reads TGTGCCATCACTCGAGGGACAGGGGTTTACAATGAGCAGTTCTTC.

This chain links TRBV24-1 with TRBJ2-1; D uncertain. The germline CDR1 and CDR2 sequences are KGHDR and SFDVKD. The CDR3 contains 12 residues. Between the trimmed V and J ends, which lost 1 base and 8 bases, there was a span of 5 bases. CDR3: CATSDLRHEQFF. For the CDR3, the DNA is TGTGCCACCAGTGATTTACGCCATGAGCAGTTCTTC.

This clonotype was recorded many times. V usage is TRBV12-3 or TRBV12-4 and J usage is TRBJ2-7; 7 positions match TRBD2. There are 14 residues in the CDR3. V was clipped by 5 bases and J by 4 bases; unmatched bases: 8. In DNA form, the CDR3 reads TGTGCCAGCAGTCCAGGCCCCGGGGGGTACGAGCAGTACTTC. It is translated as CASSPGPGGYEQYF.

The V call is TRBV27, the J call TRBJ2-2; 7 positions agree with TRBD1. CDR1 MNHEY and CDR2 SMNVEV come from the germline V gene (reference sequence). The V gene end was trimmed by 3 bases and the J gene end by 9 bases; junction bases not matched to a gene: 4. CDR3 length: 13 amino acids. The CDR3 sequence: CASSFRDSRELFF. The CDR3 nucleotides read TGTGCCAGCAGTTTCCGGGACAGTCGGGAGCTGTTTTTT.

This clonotype was counted only a few times. The chain has TRBV29-1 and TRBJ2-5, with TRBD1 matching over 9 bases. J gave up 4 bases and V 3 bases, and 6 bases lay outside the gene matches. This CDR3 region has 14 residues. Germline lookup yields CDR1 SQVTM and CDR2 ANQGSEA. For the CDR3, the DNA is TGCAGCGTTGAGGACTGGACAGGGGTAGAGACCCAGTACTTC. Translating it yields CSVEDWTGVETQYF.

The rearrangement joins TRBV7-2 to TRBJ1-2; D is unclear. V lost 3 bases, J lost 5 bases, and 13 bases lay in between. The germline gives CDR1 SGHTA, CDR2 FQGNSA. This CDR3 is 14 amino acids long. CDR3 amino acids: CASSLGTFPYGYTF. In DNA, the CDR3 is TGTGCCAGCAGCTTGGGTACCTTCCCATATGGCTACACCTTC.

The J gene is TRBJ2-3, the V gene TRBV20-1; 9 bases are a match to TRBD2. Germline trimming cut 5 bases from V and 3 bases from J; bases unmatched to any gene: 9. Germline values: CDR1 DFQATT, CDR2 SNEGSKA (reference sequence). This CDR3 is 15 amino acids long. CDR3 sequence: CSAGERGVVTDTQYF. CDR3 bases: TGCAGTGCTGGGGAGCGGGGGGTAGTTACAGATACGCAGTATTTT.

V is TRBV4-3 and J is TRBJ2-5; 11 bases agree with TRBD2. The trim removed 8 bases at V and 1 base at J, leaving 9 bases unmatched. CDR3 length: 16 residues. Germline V lookup: CDR1 LGHNA, CDR2 YSLEER. This CDR3 is CASHQTSGVVQETQYF. Here the CDR3 DNA reads TGCGCCAGCCATCAGACTAGCGGGGTGGTCCAAGAGACCCAGTACTTC.

This clonotype was detected many times. The chain joins TRBV7-2 to TRBJ2-1, with 9 bases lining up with TRBD2. The CDR3 spans 18 residues. Germline lookup yields CDR1 SGHTA and CDR2 FQGNSA. The J segment lost 0 bases and the V segment lost 2 bases, leaving 8 bases of the junction unmatched. The CDR3 DNA sequence: TGTGCCAGCAGCTTACGGGAGCGGGGGGTCACCTCCTACAATGAGCAGTTCTTC. It encodes CASSLRERGVTSYNEQFF.

This clonotype was seen a few times. This CDR3 reads CASRGQANTEAFF. The DNA of the CDR3 is TGCGCCAGCAGAGGACAGGCGAACACTGAAGCTTTCTTT. The chain couples TRBV5-1 to TRBJ1-1, with TRBD1 identical over 7 bases. Germline trimming cut 5 bases from V and 1 base from J; bases unmatched to any gene: 2. CDR1 is SGHRS and CDR2 is YFSETQ in the germline V gene. CDR3 length: 13 residues.

The chain combines TRBV7-2 with TRBJ2-7; D may be TRBD2 (6 bases). Trimming cost V 0 bases and J 9 bases, with 12 bases left between them. Germline V gene sequence: CDR1 SGHTA, CDR2 FQGNSA. This CDR3 is 13 amino acids long. In DNA, the CDR3 is TGTGCCAGCAGCTTAGCTGTGGGGGGTGTGCAGTACGTC. Its protein product is CASSLAVGGVQYV.

This clonotype was seen a few times. The junction departs from the called germline gene at one end, perhaps through a read error. The chain has TRBV27 and TRBJ2-1; 7 nucleotides line up with TRBD2. The V gene's germline CDR1 is MNHEY and CDR2 SMNVEV (reference sequence). The CDR3 runs to 17 residues. This CDR3 is CASSLWSGGSSYTEQFF. The CDR3 coding sequence is TGTGCCAGCAGTTTATGGTCCGGGGGGTCGTCCTACACTGAGCAGTTCTTC.

This clonotype was seen ten or more times. The genes are TRBV6-2 or TRBV6-3 and TRBJ2-1; 10 nucleotides line up with TRBD1. The CDR3 is 15 residues long. Germline CDR1 reads MNHEY; CDR2 reads SVGEGT. V was clipped by 10 bases and J by 6 bases; unmatched bases: 12. The chain's CDR3 is CATRFGTGAGNEQFF. DNA for the CDR3: TGTGCCACCCGGTTTGGGACAGGGGCCGGCAATGAGCAGTTCTTC.

This clonotype has a handful of counts. The chain combines TRBV20-1 with TRBJ2-3, with 11 nucleotides matching TRBD2. Germline CDR1 reads DFQATT; CDR2 reads SNEGSKA (reference sequence). Trimming removed 6 bases from V and 4 bases from J; junction bases left unmatched: 9. The CDR3 extends over 15 amino acids. The CDR3 DNA follows: TGCAGTGCCCAAGGGATAGCGGGGGGGCCAGATACGCAGTATTTT. Translating gives CSAQGIAGGPDTQYF.

Ten or more counts support this clonotype. CDR3 sequence (DNA): TGTGCCAGCAGCTTAGATAGGGCCACTGAAGCTTTCTTT. This translates into CASSLDRATEAFF. The chain recombines TRBV11-2 with TRBJ1-1; D is undetermined. This CDR3 is 13 amino acids long. V lost 0 bases and J 4 bases, leaving 6 bases between the germline ends. CDR1 SGHAT and CDR2 FQNNGV come from the germline V gene.

The rearrangement joins TRBV23-1 to TRBJ2-7; D remains ambiguous. TRBV23-1 is classed as an ORF, of uncertain function. This CDR3 comprises 12 residues. V lost 9 bases and J lost 6, with 15 bases in between. The CDR3 nucleotides read TGCGCCAGTATCAAACCCCCCTCCGAGCAGTACGTC. This codes for CASIKPPSEQYV.

This clonotype has only a few counts. This chain connects TRBV25-1 to TRBJ2-2; D tentatively reads TRBD1 or TRBD2 (5 bases each). This CDR3 is built from 14 residues. Trimming removed 5 bases at V and 6 bases at J, with 13 bases between. Germline lookup yields CDR1 MGHDK and CDR2 SYGVNS. The CDR3: CASSSFGGPGELFF. The CDR3 nucleotides are TGTGCCAGCAGTTCGTTTGGGGGTCCCGGGGAGCTGTTTTTT.

The CDR3 here is CASSETRNTGELFF. The CDR3, as DNA: TGTGCCAGCAGTGAAACTCGGAACACCGGGGAGCTGTTTTTT. The chain uses TRBV6-1 and TRBJ2-2; no definite D call. Germline V lookup: CDR1 MNHNS, CDR2 SASEGT. The V gene lost 2 bases and the J gene lost 1 base, with 5 bases spanning the gap. The CDR3 spans 14 residues.

This clonotype has a handful of counts. The J gene is TRBJ2-2, the V gene TRBV9; D gene ambiguous. Germline V gives CDR1 SGDLS, CDR2 YYNGEE. The CDR3 runs to 12 residues. The V end was cut by 2 bases, the J end by 1 base, with 0 bases between. The CDR3 DNA is TGTGCCAGCAGCGTGAACACCGGGGAGCTGTTTTTT. This translates into CASSVNTGELFF.

The table lists this clonotype with a few counts. The chain employs TRBV20-1 and TRBJ2-3, with D unresolved. Germline V gives CDR1 DFQATT, CDR2 SNEGSKA (reference sequence). The CDR3 sequence is 11 residues long. Trimming removed 2 bases from V and 4 bases from J, with 4 bases in between. This chain's CDR3 is CSARLSDTQYF. CDR3 DNA: TGCAGTGCTAGATTGTCAGATACGCAGTATTTT.